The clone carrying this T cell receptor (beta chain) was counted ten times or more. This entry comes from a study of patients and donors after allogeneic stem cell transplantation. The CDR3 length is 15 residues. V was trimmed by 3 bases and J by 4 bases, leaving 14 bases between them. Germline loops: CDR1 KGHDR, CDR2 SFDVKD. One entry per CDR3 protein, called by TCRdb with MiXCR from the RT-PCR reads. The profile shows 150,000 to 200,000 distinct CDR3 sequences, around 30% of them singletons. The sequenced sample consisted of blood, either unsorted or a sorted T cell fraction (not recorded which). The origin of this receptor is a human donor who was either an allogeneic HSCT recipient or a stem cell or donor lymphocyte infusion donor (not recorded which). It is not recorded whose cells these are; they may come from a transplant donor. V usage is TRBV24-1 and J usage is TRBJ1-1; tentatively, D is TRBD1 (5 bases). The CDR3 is CATSDPKTGGTEAFF. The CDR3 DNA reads TGTGCCACCAGTGATCCAAAAACGGGGGGCACTGAAGCTTTCTTT.